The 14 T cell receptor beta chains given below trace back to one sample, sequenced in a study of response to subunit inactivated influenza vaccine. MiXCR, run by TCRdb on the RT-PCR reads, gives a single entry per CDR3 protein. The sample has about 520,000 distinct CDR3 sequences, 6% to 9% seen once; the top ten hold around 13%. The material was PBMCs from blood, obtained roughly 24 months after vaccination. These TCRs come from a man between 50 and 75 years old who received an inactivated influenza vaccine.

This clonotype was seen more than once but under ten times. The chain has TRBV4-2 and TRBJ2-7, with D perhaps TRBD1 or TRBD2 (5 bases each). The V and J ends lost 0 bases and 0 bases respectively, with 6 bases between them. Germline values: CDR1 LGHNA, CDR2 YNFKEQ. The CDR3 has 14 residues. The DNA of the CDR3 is TGTGCCAGCAGCCAAGATGGGGGCTCCTACGAGCAGTACTTC. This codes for CASSQDGGSYEQYF.

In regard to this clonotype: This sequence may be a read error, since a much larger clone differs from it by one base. Here the CDR3 DNA reads TGCGCCAGGAGGAAGGGCGGGACTAGCACAGATACGCAGTATTTT. It codes for CARRKGGTSTDTQYF. V is TRBV5-1 and J is TRBJ2-3; the D gene is possibly TRBD2 (6 bases). From germline, CDR1 is SGHRS and CDR2 YFSETQ. CDR3 length: 15 residues. The V end lost 8 bases, the J end lost 0 bases, and 16 bases lay between the germline ends.

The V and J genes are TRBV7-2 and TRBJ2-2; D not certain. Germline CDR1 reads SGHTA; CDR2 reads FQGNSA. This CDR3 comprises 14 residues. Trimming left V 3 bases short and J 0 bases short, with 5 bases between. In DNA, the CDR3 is TGTGCCAGCAGCTTGAACTCGAACACCGGGGAGCTGTTTTTT. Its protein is CASSLNSNTGELFF.

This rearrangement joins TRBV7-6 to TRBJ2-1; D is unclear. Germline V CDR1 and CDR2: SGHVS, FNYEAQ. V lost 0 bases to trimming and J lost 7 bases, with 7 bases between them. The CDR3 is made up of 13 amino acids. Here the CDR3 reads CASSLAWQNEQFF. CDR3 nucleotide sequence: TGTGCCAGCAGCTTAGCGTGGCAGAATGAGCAGTTCTTC. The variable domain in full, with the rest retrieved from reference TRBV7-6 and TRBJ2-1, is GAGVSQSPRYKVTKRGQDVALRCDPISGHVSLYWYRQALGQGPEFLTYFNYEAQQDKSGLPNDRFSAERPEGSISTLTIQRTEQRDSAMYRCASSLAWQNEQFFGPGTRLTVL.

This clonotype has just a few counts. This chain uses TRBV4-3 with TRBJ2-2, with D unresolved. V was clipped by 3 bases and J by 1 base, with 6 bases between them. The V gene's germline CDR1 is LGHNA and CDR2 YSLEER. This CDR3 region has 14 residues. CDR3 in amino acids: CASSHAVNTGELFF. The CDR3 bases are TGCGCCAGCAGCCACGCAGTGAACACCGGGGAGCTGTTTTTT.

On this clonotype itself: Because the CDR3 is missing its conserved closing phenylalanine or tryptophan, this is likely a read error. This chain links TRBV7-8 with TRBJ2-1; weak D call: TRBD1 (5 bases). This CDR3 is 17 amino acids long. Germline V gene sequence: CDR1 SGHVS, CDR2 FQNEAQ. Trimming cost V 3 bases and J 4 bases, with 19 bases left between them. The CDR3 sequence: CASSFLVRTRAYNEQFY. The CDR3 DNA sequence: TGTGCCAGCAGCTTTTTGGTCCGGACACGTGCTTACAATGAGCAGTTCTAC.

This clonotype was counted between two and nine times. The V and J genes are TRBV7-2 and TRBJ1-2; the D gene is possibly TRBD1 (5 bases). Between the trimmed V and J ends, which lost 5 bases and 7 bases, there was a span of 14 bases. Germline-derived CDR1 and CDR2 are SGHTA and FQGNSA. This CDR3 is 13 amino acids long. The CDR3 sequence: CASSVDGAGGYTF. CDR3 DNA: TGTGCCAGCAGCGTTGATGGGGCGGGTGGCTACACCTTC.

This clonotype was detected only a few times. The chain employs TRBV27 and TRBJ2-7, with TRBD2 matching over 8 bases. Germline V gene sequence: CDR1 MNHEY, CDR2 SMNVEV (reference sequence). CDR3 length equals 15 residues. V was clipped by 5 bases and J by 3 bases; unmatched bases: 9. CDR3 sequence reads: CASSLGLAGHYEQYF. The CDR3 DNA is TGTGCCAGCAGTCTTGGACTAGCCGGCCACTACGAGCAGTACTTC.

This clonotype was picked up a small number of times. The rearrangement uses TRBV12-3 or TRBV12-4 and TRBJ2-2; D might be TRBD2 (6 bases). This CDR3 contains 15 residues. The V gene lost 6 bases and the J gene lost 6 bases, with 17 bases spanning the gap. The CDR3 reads CASRTTSGYSGELFF. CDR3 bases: TGTGCCAGCAGGACGACTAGTGGGTACTCCGGGGAGCTGTTTTTT.

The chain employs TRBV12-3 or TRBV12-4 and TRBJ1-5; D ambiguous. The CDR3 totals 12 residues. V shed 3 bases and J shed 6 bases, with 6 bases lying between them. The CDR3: CASSFYLQPQHF. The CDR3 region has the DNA TGTGCCAGCAGTTTTTACCTTCAGCCCCAGCATTTT.

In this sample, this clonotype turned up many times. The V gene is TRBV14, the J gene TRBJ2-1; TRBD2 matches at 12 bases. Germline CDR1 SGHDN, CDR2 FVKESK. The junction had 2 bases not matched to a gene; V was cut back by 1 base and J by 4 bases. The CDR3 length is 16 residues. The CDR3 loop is CASSQGTSGIYNEQFF. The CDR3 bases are TGTGCCAGCAGCCAAGGGACTAGCGGGATATACAATGAGCAGTTCTTC.

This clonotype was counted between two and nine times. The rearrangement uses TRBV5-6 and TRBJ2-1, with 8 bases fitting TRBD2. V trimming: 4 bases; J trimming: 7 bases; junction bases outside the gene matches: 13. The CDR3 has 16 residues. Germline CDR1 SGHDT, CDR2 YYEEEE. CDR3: CASSPVGSGAFNEQFF. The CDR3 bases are TGTGCCAGCAGCCCGGTTGGTAGCGGGGCGTTTAATGAGCAGTTCTTC. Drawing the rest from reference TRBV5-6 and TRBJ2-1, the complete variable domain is DAGVTQSPTHLIKTRGQQVTLRCSPKSGHDTVSWYQQALGQGPQFIFQYYEEEERQRGNFPDRFSGHQFPNYSSELNVNALLLGDSALYLCASSPVGSGAFNEQFFGPGTRLTVL.

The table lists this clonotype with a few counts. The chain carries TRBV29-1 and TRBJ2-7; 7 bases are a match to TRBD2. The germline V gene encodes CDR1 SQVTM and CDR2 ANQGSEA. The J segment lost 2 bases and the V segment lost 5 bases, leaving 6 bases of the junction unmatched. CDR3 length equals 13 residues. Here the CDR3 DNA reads TGCAGCGTTTCGGTGAGCGGGGCCTACGAGCAGTACTTC. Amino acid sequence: CSVSVSGAYEQYF.

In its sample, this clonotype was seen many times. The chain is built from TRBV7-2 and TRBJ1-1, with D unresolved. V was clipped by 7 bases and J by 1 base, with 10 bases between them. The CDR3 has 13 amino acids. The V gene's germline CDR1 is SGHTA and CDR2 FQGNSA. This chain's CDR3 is CASTRTRNTEAFF. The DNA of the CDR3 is TGTGCCAGCACAAGAACAAGGAACACTGAAGCTTTCTTT.